Sequencing of this T cell receptor (beta chain) was carried out in a study of regulatory T cells in long-lasting Graves disease. Sample time point: persistent/refractory GD, antithyroid drugs over 5 years with positive TRAb. PBMC RNA was the source of the TCR library. The source of the patients was an endocrinology department in Xi'an, China. EDTA tubes were used for drawing around 8.2 milliliters of peripheral blood. Regarding the study as a whole: Persistent Graves' patients possessed reduced TCR diversity relative to recently diagnosed ones.

Both iRepertoire HTBI primers and Arm-PCR of CDR3 regions were used to build the TCR beta libraries. TCRdb re-called the multiplex PCR reads through MiXCR, storing one row per CDR3 protein. The sample shows around 500,000 distinct CDR3 sequences, under 25% of them seen only once. This clonotype appeared many times. Its antigen is unidentified. The TCR comes from a female donor with Graves disease. This sample comprised peripheral blood mononuclear cells (PBMCs), obtained when the disease was refractory, from a patient treated with antithyroid drugs.

CDR3 amino acids: CATSDGVQGYEQYF. The CDR3 DNA sequence: TGTGCCACCAGTGACGGTGTACAGGGCTACGAGCAGTACTTC. V and J are TRBV24-1 and TRBJ2-7, with TRBD1 as a possible D gene (6 bases). The V and J ends lost 4 bases and 3 bases respectively, with 12 bases between them. The CDR3 sequence is 14 residues long. Germline V gene sequence: CDR1 KGHDR, CDR2 SFDVKD.